The 26 T cell receptor beta chains below all came from one sample that was sequenced in a study of early T cells in non-severe SARS-CoV-2 infection. MiXCR, applied by TCRdb to the 5' RACE reads, yields one record per CDR3 protein. In the table there are tens of thousands of distinct CDR3 sequences, 10% of which are singletons. Sequenced sample: whole blood. The source is an adult who was a healthcare worker with PCR-confirmed SARS-CoV-2 infection or an uninfected control (not recorded which).

This clonotype occurred many times. The rearrangement joins TRBV5-1 to TRBJ2-5; 7 bases are a match to TRBD2. The CDR3 consists of 13 residues. In germline, CDR1 is SGHRS, CDR2 YFSETQ. V lost 6 bases, J lost 5 bases, and 7 bases stayed unmatched. In nucleotides, the CDR3 is TGCGCCAGCAACCGCGGGAGCGGGGAGACCCAGTACTTC. Encoded protein: CASNRGSGETQYF.

The table lists this clonotype with many counts. The gene calls are TRBV24-1 and TRBJ2-1; TRBD2 matches 7 bases. CDR1 and CDR2 (germline): KGHDR, SFDVKD. Losses at the gene ends were 4 bases for V and 2 bases for J; bases not matched to a gene: 7. The CDR3 is made up of 16 amino acids. The CDR3 region has the DNA TGTGCCACCAGTGACACCCCTAGCGGACCCTACAATGAGCAGTTCTTC. Protein sequence: CATSDTPSGPYNEQFF.

This clonotype has ten or more counts. V is TRBV7-3 and J is TRBJ1-1; D unclear. This CDR3 region has 13 residues. V lost 5 bases and J lost 1, with 8 bases in between. Germline CDR1 is SGHTA and CDR2 is FQGTGA. CDR3 sequence (DNA): TGTGCCAGCAGCGTTACCCAGAACACTGAAGCTTTCTTT. Translated, it gives CASSVTQNTEAFF.

This clonotype showed up just a few times. The chain couples TRBV21-1 to TRBJ1-2. TRBV21-1 represents a pseudogene. The CDR3 sequence is 11 residues long. The CDR3 protein is CASSKLNGYTF. CDR3 nucleotides: TGTGCCAGCAGCAAATTGAATGGCTACACCTTC.

This clonotype has a count of ten or more. The genes are TRBV11-2 and TRBJ1-5; a weak D match, TRBD1 (5 bases). Trimming cost V 8 bases and J 2 bases, with 16 bases left between them. CDR3 length: 15 amino acids. Germline V gives CDR1 SGHAT, CDR2 FQNNGV. The CDR3 DNA is TGTGCCAGCTCCCGACCGTCGACAGGCAATCAGCCCCAGCATTTT. Protein product: CASSRPSTGNQPQHF.

In this sample, this clonotype turned up many times. This chain connects TRBV11-2 to TRBJ2-7; 9 bases align to TRBD2. CDR1 and CDR2 from the germline V gene are SGHAT and FQNNGV. The CDR3 runs to 15 residues. J lost 5 bases, V lost 1 base, and 6 bases had no gene match. The CDR3 here is CASSLAGLAFNEQYF. The CDR3 DNA sequence: TGTGCCAGCAGCTTAGCCGGACTAGCGTTCAACGAGCAGTACTTC. The complete variable domain, with remaining parts taken from reference TRBV11-2 and TRBJ2-7, reads EAGVAQSPRYKIIEKRQSVAFWCNPISGHATLYWYQQILGQGPKLLIQFQNNGVVDDSQLPKDRFSAERLKGVDSTLKIQPAKLEDSAVYLCASSLAGLAFNEQYFGPGTRLTVT.

This clonotype appeared a few times. This chain connects TRBV4-1 to TRBJ2-1; TRBD2 matches at 12 bases. The ends lost 2 bases at V and 5 bases at J; junction bases unmatched: 1. The CDR3 loop spans 15 amino acids. CDR1 MGHRA and CDR2 YSYEKL come from the germline V gene. The CDR3 is CASSQPSGGDNEQFF. The CDR3 region has the DNA TGCGCCAGCAGCCAACCTAGCGGGGGGGACAATGAGCAGTTCTTC.

In its sample, this clonotype was seen a few times. The CDR3 is CASSARGPYNEQFF. CDR3 sequence (DNA): TGTGCCAGCAGCGCGCGTGGGCCCTACAATGAGCAGTTCTTC. The chain uses TRBV2 and TRBJ2-1; D remains unclear. Germline assignment: CDR1 SNHLY and CDR2 FYNNEI. CDR3 size: 14 residues. With 6 bases removed from V and 2 bases from J, the gap between germline ends came to 11 bases.

Only a few counts were recorded for this clonotype. V usage is TRBV6-4 and J usage is TRBJ2-2; TRBD1 matches at 11 bases. From germline, CDR1 is MRHNA and CDR2 SNTAGT. V lost 5 bases, J lost 4 bases, and 6 bases stayed unmatched. The length of the CDR3 is 16 residues. The CDR3 loop is CASSRGQGASTGELFF. The CDR3 DNA follows: TGTGCCAGCAGTCGCGGACAGGGGGCGAGCACCGGGGAGCTGTTTTTT.

This clonotype was detected ten times or more. This rearrangement joins TRBV6-1 to TRBJ2-2, with 14 bases matching TRBD2. Unmatched junction bases numbered 2, after V lost 7 bases and J lost 4 bases. In germline, CDR1 is MNHNS, CDR2 SASEGT. The CDR3 length is 15 residues. In DNA, the CDR3 is TGTGCCAGCACAGGGACTAGCGGGAGCACCGGGGAGCTGTTTTTT. Translation gives CASTGTSGSTGELFF.

This clonotype was seen only a few times. The rearrangement links TRBV7-3 to TRBJ1-2, with 8 bases fitting TRBD1. The CDR3 has 16 amino acids. Germline CDR1 is SGHTA and CDR2 is FQGTGA. V dropped 1 base and J dropped 6; count of bases not matched to a gene: 10. CDR3 bases: TGTGCCAGCAGCTTAAGAGGACAGGGCAATTTGGATGGCTACACCTTC. This encodes CASSLRGQGNLDGYTF.

In this sample, this clonotype turned up many times. The chain has TRBV12-3 or TRBV12-4 and TRBJ2-1, with D perhaps matching TRBD2 (6 bases). This CDR3 comprises 15 residues. V was clipped by 3 bases and J by 8 bases, with 17 bases between them. CDR3 loop: CASSLWRVFVYEQFF. As DNA, the CDR3 is TGTGCCAGCAGTTTGTGGAGGGTCTTCGTTTATGAGCAGTTCTTC.

A few counts support this clonotype. J is TRBJ2-3 and V is TRBV13, with 9 bases fitting TRBD2. In germline, CDR1 is PRHDT, CDR2 FYEKMQ (reference sequence). Trimming removed 3 bases from V and 5 bases from J; junction bases left unmatched: 15. The length of the CDR3 is 18 residues. CDR3 residues: CASSFTEDLAGMGDTQYF. The DNA for the CDR3 is TGTGCCAGCAGCTTTACCGAAGATCTAGCGGGGATGGGAGATACGCAGTATTTT. Supplemented by reference TRBV13 and TRBJ2-3, the full variable domain reads AAGVIQSPRHLIKEKRETATLKCYPIPRHDTVYWYQQGPGQDPQFLISFYEKMQSDKGSIPDRFSAQQFSDYHSELNMSSLELGDSALYFCASSFTEDLAGMGDTQYFGPGTRLTVL.

This clonotype has ten or more counts. This rearrangement joins TRBV12-3 or TRBV12-4 to TRBJ2-7; perhaps TRBD2 as D (5 bases). Trimming stripped 0 bases from V and 4 bases from J, with 10 bases between. CDR3 size: 14 residues. The CDR3: CASSLAQTTYEQYF. The CDR3 DNA sequence: TGTGCCAGCAGTTTAGCCCAGACTACGTACGAGCAGTACTTC.

This clonotype was seen at least ten times. This chain links TRBV19 with TRBJ2-5; 9 bases fit TRBD2. The CDR3 is 16 residues long. Trimming removed 4 bases from V and 4 bases from J; junction bases left unmatched: 10. CDR1 and CDR2 (germline): LNHDA, SQIVND (reference sequence). This CDR3 reads CASSTGLARGSETQYF. CDR3 nucleotide sequence: TGTGCCAGTAGTACTGGACTAGCGCGAGGGTCAGAGACCCAGTACTTC.

This clonotype was found many times. The J gene is TRBJ1-6, the V gene TRBV6-6; 7 bases map to TRBD1. The CDR3 runs to 17 residues. CDR1 and CDR2 (germline): MNHNY, SVGAGI (reference sequence). V gave up 2 bases and J gave up 5 bases; unmatched junction bases: 9. CDR3 residues: CASSYTKPGTDNSPLHF. The CDR3 bases are TGTGCCAGCAGTTACACAAAGCCCGGGACAGATAATTCACCCCTCCACTTT.

V usage is TRBV3-1 and J usage is TRBJ1-1; D not certain. Per germline, CDR1 LGHDT and CDR2 YNNKEL (reference sequence). The CDR3 is made up of 14 amino acids. V lost 3 bases to trimming and J lost 0 bases, with 8 bases between them. CDR3 bases: TGTGCCAGCAGCCAGGCGACCCTGAACACTGAAGCTTTCTTT. Its translation: CASSQATLNTEAFF.

This clonotype was observed many times. This chain uses TRBV4-3 with TRBJ1-2; no clear D gene. Trimming removed 0 bases at V and 0 bases at J, with 5 bases between. This CDR3 is built from 14 residues. Germline-derived CDR1 and CDR2 are LGHNA and YSLEER. CDR3: CASSQDRTNYGYTF. The CDR3 DNA reads TGCGCCAGCAGCCAAGATAGGACTAACTATGGCTACACCTTC.

This clonotype was detected only a few times. The chain uses TRBV7-9 and TRBJ1-1; D unresolved. The germline V gene encodes CDR1 SEHNR and CDR2 FQNEAQ (reference sequence). The ends were cut back, 6 bases at V and 2 bases at J, with 7 bases in the middle. The length of the CDR3 is 12 residues. The CDR3 sequence is CASRRSNTEAFF. CDR3 bases: TGTGCCAGCAGGAGGAGTAACACTGAAGCTTTCTTT.

This clonotype was seen ten or more times. The chain combines TRBV4-3 with TRBJ2-3, with D uncertain. V was shortened by 1 base and J by 2 bases, with 10 bases between the two germline ends. Per germline, CDR1 LGHNA and CDR2 YSLEER. This CDR3 region has 15 residues. This CDR3 is CASSQVYDSTDTQYF. The CDR3, as DNA: TGCGCCAGCAGCCAAGTGTACGACTCCACAGATACGCAGTATTTT.

This clonotype came up many times. The genes are TRBV7-2 and TRBJ1-5; D possibly corresponds to TRBD1 (6 bases). Germline CDR1 SGHTA, CDR2 FQGNSA. With 3 bases removed from V and 9 bases from J, the gap between germline ends came to 12 bases. The CDR3 has 13 residues. Here the CDR3 DNA reads TGTGCCAGCAGCTTTGACAGGTCGGGGCCCCAGCATTTT. Encoded protein: CASSFDRSGPQHF.

The chain combines TRBV29-1 with TRBJ2-3; TRBD2 aligns across 10 bases. Germline V lookup: CDR1 SQVTM, CDR2 ANQGSEA. After removal of 4 bases from V and 3 bases from J, the junction contained 7 bases not matched to a gene. CDR3 length: 15 residues. CDR3 sequence: CSVVASGRTTDTQYF. CDR3 nucleotide sequence: TGCAGCGTTGTGGCTAGCGGGAGAACGACAGATACGCAGTATTTT.

This clonotype appeared many times. This chain links TRBV21-1 with TRBJ1-5. TRBV21-1 is shown as a pseudogene. CDR3 size: 15 residues. This CDR3 is CASGRRGYSNQPQHF. The CDR3 DNA reads as TGTGCCAGCGGCAGAAGGGGCTATAGCAATCAGCCCCAGCATTTT.

This clonotype has more than one count but fewer than ten. This chain links TRBV27 with TRBJ2-5, with D possibly TRBD1 on 6 matching bases. The CDR3 extends over 13 amino acids. Germline V gene data show CDR1 as MNHEY and CDR2 as SMNVEV (reference sequence). The V end was cut by 2 bases, the J end by 4 bases, with 8 bases between. CDR3 amino acids: CASSLTGPETQYF. The CDR3, as DNA: TGTGCCAGCAGTTTAACAGGGCCAGAGACCCAGTACTTC.

This clonotype was recorded many times. V and J are TRBV6-1 and TRBJ2-7, with TRBD2 matching over 16 bases. V trimming: 6 bases; J trimming: 4 bases; junction bases outside the gene matches: 27. The CDR3 loop spans 23 amino acids. CDR1 and CDR2 (germline): MNHNS, SASEGT. CDR3 sequence: CASRPGHGKPGLAGGPLKYEQYF. In DNA, the CDR3 is TGTGCCAGCAGACCCGGACACGGTAAACCGGGACTAGCGGGAGGGCCGTTGAAGTACGAGCAGTACTTC.

The genes are TRBV6-4 and TRBJ2-3; 10 positions agree with TRBD2. The CDR3 sequence is 16 residues long. Germline CDR1 reads MRHNA; CDR2 reads SNTAGT. J lost 4 bases, V lost 4 bases, and 8 bases had no gene match. As DNA, the CDR3 is TGTGCCAGCAGTGCGGCTAGCGGGGGATTTGCAGATACGCAGTATTTT. Its protein product is CASSAASGGFADTQYF.